What follows are 13 T cell receptor beta chains derived from one specimen sequenced in a study of shared clonotypes between healthy human individuals. TCRdb's table, derived via immunoSEQ multiplex PCR, lists solely in-frame clones and lacks some. The table has approximately 2.5 million clones, 90% to 95% seen once. The specimen was naive CD4+ T cells from PBMCs. Described subset: CD45RA+ positively selected. These receptors were obtained from a young man in good health. Some clones in this sample may be carry-over from other donors' samples.

The chain combines TRBV27 with TRBJ2-1; 9 bases agree with TRBD2. Losses at the gene ends were 8 bases for V and 8 bases for J; bases not matched to a gene: 7. CDR1 MNHEY and CDR2 SMNVEV come from the germline V gene (reference sequence). The CDR3 loop spans 13 amino acids. CDR3 sequence reads: CASRREGLDEQFF. CDR3 bases: TGTGCCAGCCGGCGGGAGGGCCTCGATGAGCAGTTCTTC.

The table lists this clone with a count of one. The gene calls are TRBV5-6 and TRBJ1-2, with 7 nucleotides matching TRBD1. Germline-derived CDR1 and CDR2 are SGHDT and YYEEEE. Trimming at V came to 4 bases and at J to 1 base, leaving 1 base not matched to a gene. CDR3 length equals 13 residues. CDR3 region: CASSRDSNYGYTF. CDR3 coding DNA: TGTGCCAGCAGCCGGGACAGTAACTATGGCTACACCTTC.

The J gene is TRBJ2-2, the V gene TRBV9, with 8 bases lining up with TRBD2. The CDR3 has 15 amino acids. With 7 bases clipped from V and 1 base from J, the junction kept 6 bases outside the gene matches. Per the germline V gene, CDR1 is SGDLS and CDR2 is YYNGEE. The CDR3 loop is CASAGGRLNTGELFF. The CDR3 DNA reads as TGTGCCAGCGCGGGGGGCAGGTTGAACACCGGGGAGCTGTTTTTT.

The chain links TRBV5-1 to TRBJ1-3; 7 positions agree with TRBD1. This CDR3 has 14 amino acids. Germline V gene lookup returns CDR1 SGHRS and CDR2 YFSETQ. Germline trimming cut 4 bases from V and 0 bases from J; bases unmatched to any gene: 1. The CDR3 coding sequence is TGCGCCAGCAGCACAGGGGCCTCTGGAAACACCATATATTTT. Its translation: CASSTGASGNTIYF.

The chain is built from TRBV2 and TRBJ1-1; D ambiguous. Germline lookup yields CDR1 SNHLY and CDR2 FYNNEI. The CDR3 sequence is 12 residues long. V lost 5 bases and J lost 3, with 7 bases in between. CDR3 DNA sequence: TGTGCCAGCAGTAGGATAGACACTGAAGCTTTCTTT. This translates into CASSRIDTEAFF.

This rearrangement joins TRBV30 to TRBJ2-7; D might be TRBD1 (6 bases). With 0 bases removed from V and 7 bases from J, the gap between germline ends came to 22 bases. Germline-derived CDR1 and CDR2 are GTSNPN and SVGIG (reference sequence). The CDR3 sequence is 16 residues long. The CDR3 nucleotides read TGTGCCTGGAGTGTACAGGGAACCGCAAGGGGTCGGGAGCAGTACTTC. This sequence encodes CAWSVQGTARGREQYF. The variable domain in full, completed from reference TRBV30 and TRBJ2-7, reads SQTIHQWPATLVQPVGSPLSLECTVEGTSNPNLYWYRQAAGRGLQLLFYSVGIGQISSEVPQNLSASRPQDRQFILSSKKLLLSDSGFYLCAWSVQGTARGREQYFGPGTRLTVT.

The V gene is TRBV5-5, the J gene TRBJ2-2; TRBD2 matches 10 bases. With 2 bases clipped from V and 3 bases from J, the junction kept 1 base outside the gene matches. This CDR3 has 15 residues. Germline CDR1 reads SGHKS; CDR2 reads YYEKEE (reference sequence). CDR3 coding DNA: TGTGCCAGCAGCTTAGCGGGAGGGGACACCGGGGAGCTGTTTTTT. Translated: CASSLAGGDTGELFF.

In nucleotides, the CDR3 is TGTGCCAGCAGCGTTGGCCCTTGGGCAACTAATGAAAAACTGTTTTTT. As protein: CASSVGPWATNEKLFF. The chain has TRBV9 and TRBJ1-4; D gene unclear. Trimming removed 2 bases from V and 0 bases from J, with 11 bases in between. Germline V gene lookup returns CDR1 SGDLS and CDR2 YYNGEE. The CDR3 totals 16 residues.

This chain joins TRBV9 and TRBJ2-7, with D unclear. V was cut by 4 bases and J by 3 bases, with 17 bases left in between. Germline V gene sequence: CDR1 SGDLS, CDR2 YYNGEE. This CDR3 is 15 amino acids long. DNA for the CDR3: TGTGCCAGCAGCCCGTCTTGGTACGGCTACTACGAGCAGTACTTC. Protein sequence: CASSPSWYGYYEQYF.

The chain carries TRBV7-3 and TRBJ2-7; weak D call: TRBD1 (7 bases). Germline V gene data show CDR1 as SGHTA and CDR2 as FQGTGA. V lost 5 bases to trimming and J lost 6 bases, with 11 bases between them. The CDR3 is 12 residues long. The CDR3 bases are TGTGCCAGCAGCGCGCAGGGGGGCGAGCAGTACTTC. Its translation is CASSAQGGEQYF.

The V gene is TRBV27, the J gene TRBJ1-1; 7 nucleotides line up with TRBD1. Per the germline V gene, CDR1 is MNHEY and CDR2 is SMNVEV (reference sequence). The CDR3 consists of 15 residues. Losses at the gene ends were 7 bases for V and 5 bases for J; bases not matched to a gene: 13. In DNA form, the CDR3 reads TGTGCCAGCACCTCCCACCGGCAGGGGGAGACTGAAGCTTTCTTT. Translation gives CASTSHRQGETEAFF.

The rearrangement uses TRBV5-1 and TRBJ2-7, with 10 bases matching TRBD2. CDR3 length: 16 residues. Looked up from germline, CDR1 is SGHRS and CDR2 is YFSETQ. V lost 4 bases to trimming and J lost 1 base; unmatched junction nucleotides: 8. The CDR3 DNA reads as TGCGCCAGCAGCCCGAACCTAGCGGGAGTTTCCTACGAGCAGTACTTC. This codes for CASSPNLAGVSYEQYF.

The chain carries TRBV9 and TRBJ1-3; D remains unclear. Germline V CDR1 and CDR2: SGDLS, YYNGEE. CDR3 length: 16 amino acids. The V end lost 4 bases, the J end lost 2 bases, and 16 bases lay between the germline ends. The CDR3 spells CASSLDVRVAGNTIYF. The CDR3 region has the DNA TGTGCCAGCAGCCTCGATGTCCGGGTAGCTGGAAACACCATATATTTT.